The entry that follows covers one T cell receptor (beta chain) sequence. Antigen unknown. Looked up from germline, CDR1 is GTSNPN and CDR2 is SVGIG (reference sequence). With 5 bases removed from V and 7 bases from J, the gap between germline ends came to 14 bases. This CDR3 spans 12 amino acids. This sample is part of a study of shared clonotypes between healthy human individuals. All donors were Caucasian adults living in Nashville, Tennessee. Whole-study findings and limits: A generally larger estimated richness was seen in naive subsets than in memory subsets.

Researchers ran the assay at a deep level. In the original workflow: ImmunoSEQ gave junction-only sequences without quality scores, so filtering differed. Produced via immunoSEQ multiplex PCR; TCRdb's table is partial and in-frame only. The V and J calls and clone size are taken from that table; D and trimming were inferred from the DNA. The sample lists 2 million to 3 million clones; roughly 93% were seen once. The sequence was collected from a young man in good health. Some clones in this sample may be carry-over from other donors' samples. Material for sequencing was naive CD4+ T cells from PBMCs. Subset described: CD45RA+ positively selected. This sequence joins TRBV30 and TRBJ2-5; D may be TRBD2 (6 bases). Here the CDR3 reads CAWYKGRGTQYF. The CDR3 DNA reads TGTGCCTGGTATAAAGGGCGGGGGACCCAGTACTTC.